Below, 12 T cell receptor beta chains from the same sample are listed, as sequenced in a study of blood T cells in healthy people across ages. Alongside a J-beta primer mix, a sample-barcoded 5' primer served in a second PCR lasting about 7 to 12 cycles. TCRdb independently ran MiXCR on the 5' RACE reads; one entry per CDR3 protein. The table lists around 1.5 million distinct CDR3 sequences, about 35% of them singletons. The source material was blood. The receptors here all came from a woman in her 30s in good health.

This clonotype was recorded once. The chain is built from TRBV28 and TRBJ2-7; TRBD1 matches 11 bases. This CDR3 has 15 amino acids. Germline V CDR1 and CDR2: MDHEN, SYDVKM. V shed 5 bases, J shed 4 bases, and the junction held 7 bases outside the gene matches. CDR3 DNA sequence: TGTGCCAGCAGTCCCGGGGACAGGGGGAAGTACGAGCAGTACTTC. Amino acid sequence: CASSPGDRGKYEQYF. Supplemented by reference TRBV28 and TRBJ2-7, the full variable domain reads DVKVTQSSRYLVKRTGEKVFLECVQDMDHENMFWYRQDPGLGLRLIYFSYDVKMKEKGDIPEGYSVSREKKERFSLILESASTNQTSMYLCASSPGDRGKYEQYFGPGTRLTVT.

As to this clonotype: At one end, the junction sequence differs from germline, possibly due to a read error. V gene TRBV4-1 combines with J gene TRBJ2-1; D could derive from TRBD1 or TRBD2 (5 bases each). CDR1 is MGHRA, CDR2 YSYEKL, per germline. The CDR3 totals 16 residues. The CDR3 region has the DNA TGCGCCAGCAGCCTCCAACCGGGGCTGGCCTACAATGGGCAGTTCTTC. Encoded protein: CASSLQPGLAYNGQFF.

This clonotype has just a few counts. This sequence may be a read error, since a much larger clone differs from it by one base. The chain uses TRBV9 and TRBJ1-5, with D maybe TRBD1 (5 bases). The CDR3 totals 14 residues. Trimming took 4 bases from V and 4 from J, leaving 12 bases between them. Looked up from germline, CDR1 is SGDLS and CDR2 is YYNGEE. The DNA for the CDR3 is TGTGCCAGCAGCACCAGGGACGGTAATCAGCCCCAGCATTTT. This sequence encodes CASSTRDGNQPQHF.

This clonotype occurred a few times. The J gene is TRBJ2-5, the V gene TRBV7-3; the match to TRBD1 covers 7 bases. Per germline, CDR1 SGHTA and CDR2 FQGTGA. After removal of 5 bases from V and 1 base from J, the junction contained 10 bases not matched to a gene. The CDR3 is 16 residues long. The CDR3 nucleotides read TGTGCCAGCAGCGCTCGACAGGGACCCCCCCAAGAGACCCAGTACTTC. Its translation is CASSARQGPPQETQYF. The variable domain in full, with the rest retrieved from reference TRBV7-3 and TRBJ2-5, is GAGVSQTPSNKVTEKGKYVELRCDPISGHTALYWYRQSLGQGPEFLIYFQGTGAADDSGLPNDRFFAVRPEGSVSTLKIQRTERGDSAVYLCASSARQGPPQETQYFGPGTRLLVL.

CDR3: CASSELDAGEFFYEQYF. The CDR3 nucleotides are TGTGCCAGCAGTGAATTGGATGCGGGGGAGTTCTTCTACGAGCAGTACTTC. V usage is TRBV2 and J usage is TRBJ2-7; 7 bases align to TRBD2. Germline V lookup: CDR1 SNHLY, CDR2 FYNNEI. This CDR3 comprises 17 residues. V was clipped by 2 bases and J by 3 bases; unmatched bases: 13.

The genes are TRBV28 and TRBJ2-6; D is unresolved. The CDR3 runs to 14 residues. V was clipped by 7 bases and J by 4 bases, with 11 bases between them. From germline, CDR1 is MDHEN and CDR2 SYDVKM. The CDR3 sequence: CASIQNPGANVLTF. The CDR3 nucleotides read TGTGCCAGCATCCAAAATCCAGGGGCCAACGTCCTGACTTTC.

The genes are TRBV6-5 and TRBJ2-7, with 7 nucleotides matching TRBD1. Germline-derived CDR1 and CDR2 are MNHEY and SVGAGI. The V segment lost 6 bases and the J segment 0 bases; nucleotides outside the gene matches: 5. The CDR3 sequence is 14 residues long. CDR3 nucleotide sequence: TGTGCCAGCAGGGAACAGGGGAGCTCCTACGAGCAGTACTTC. This codes for CASREQGSSYEQYF.

The V gene is TRBV6-5, the J gene TRBJ2-7, with 11 bases matching TRBD2. The V gene end was trimmed by 5 bases and the J gene end by 5 bases; junction bases not matched to a gene: 17. Germline CDR1 is MNHEY and CDR2 is SVGAGI. This CDR3 comprises 18 residues. CDR3 nucleotides: TGTGCCAGCAGTCACCCTGCTTGGCTAGCGGGGGGATCCGACGAGCAGTACTTC. Protein: CASSHPAWLAGGSDEQYF.

This clonotype has more than one count but fewer than ten. The chain is built from TRBV5-1 and TRBJ2-7; 9 bases match TRBD1. The junction had 17 bases not matched to a gene; V was cut back by 4 bases and J by 3 bases. The germline gives CDR1 SGHRS, CDR2 YFSETQ. The CDR3 loop spans 18 amino acids. The CDR3 coding sequence is TGCGCCAGCAGCCAACAAATAGGGACAGGGCCGATCCTCTACGAGCAGTACTTC. This sequence encodes CASSQQIGTGPILYEQYF. The full variable domain, completed using reference TRBV5-1 and TRBJ2-7, is KAGVTQTPRYLIKTRGQQVTLSCSPISGHRSVSWYQQTPGQGLQFLFEYFSETQRNKGNFPGRFSGRQFSNSRSEMNVSTLELGDSALYLCASSQQIGTGPILYEQYFGPGTRLTVT.

This clonotype is a singleton in its sample. The chain couples TRBV6-1 to TRBJ2-3, with 7 bases aligning to TRBD2. After removal of 2 bases from V and 8 bases from J, the junction contained 7 bases not matched to a gene. CDR1 is MNHNS and CDR2 is SASEGT in the germline V gene. The CDR3 contains 14 residues. The CDR3 here is CASSETAGVGTQYF. The CDR3, as DNA: TGTGCCAGCAGTGAAACGGCGGGAGTGGGTACGCAGTATTTT.

The J gene is TRBJ1-2, the V gene TRBV5-5; the match to TRBD1 covers 8 bases. V shed 0 bases, J shed 4 bases, and the junction held 2 bases outside the gene matches. CDR1 SGHKS and CDR2 YYEKEE come from the germline V gene (reference sequence). The CDR3 sequence is 14 residues long. CDR3 region: CASSLAGGFYGYTF. CDR3 nucleotide sequence: TGTGCCAGCAGCTTGGCAGGGGGCTTCTATGGCTACACCTTC.

The chain links TRBV7-9 to TRBJ2-7; D call uncertain. CDR3 size: 16 residues. In germline, CDR1 is SEHNR, CDR2 FQNEAQ (reference sequence). Trimming shortened V by 5 bases and J by 5 bases, and 22 bases separated the two germline ends. The CDR3 DNA is TGTGCCAGCAGCCCAAACTCCCAGCAGAGAAGGGACGAGCAGTACTTC. Translation: CASSPNSQQRRDEQYF.